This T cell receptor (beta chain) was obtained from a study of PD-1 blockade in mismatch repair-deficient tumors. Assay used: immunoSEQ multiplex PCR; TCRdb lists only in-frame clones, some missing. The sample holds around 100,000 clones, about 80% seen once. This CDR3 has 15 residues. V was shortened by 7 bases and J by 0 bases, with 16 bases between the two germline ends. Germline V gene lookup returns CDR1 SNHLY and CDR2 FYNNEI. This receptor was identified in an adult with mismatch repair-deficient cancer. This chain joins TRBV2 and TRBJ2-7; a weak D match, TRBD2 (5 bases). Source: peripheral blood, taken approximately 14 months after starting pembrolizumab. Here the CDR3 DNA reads TGTGCCAGCACCCCAGATGGGAGCAGCTCCTACGAGCAGTACTTC. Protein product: CASTPDGSSSYEQYF.